Sequencing of this TCR beta chain was carried out in a study of OX40 agonist ivuxolimab in advanced cancers. For context, the study as a whole: Ivuxolimab was a fully human IgG2 agonistic monoclonal antibody targeting the costimulatory receptor OX40 (CD134). Intravenous ivuxolimab was administered to patients every 2 weeks at six dose levels: 0.01, 0.1, 0.3, 1.5, 3 and 10 mg/kg. Among the 50 to 55 dose-escalation patients, around 20 had hepatocellular carcinoma, roughly 15 melanoma, 9 renal cell carcinoma and 9 head and neck cancer. In the dose-escalation cohort, around four fifths of patients were male, and the mean age was around 60 years with a range of roughly 20 to 85. Patients were allowed to have had prior anti-PD-1, anti-PD-L1 or anti-CTLA-4 therapy, and more than 30% of the dose-escalation patients had previously received checkpoint inhibitors. Partial responses were achieved by three dose-escalation patients, of whom one had hepatocellular carcinoma and two had cutaneous melanoma. Peripheral TCRbeta sequencing aimed to test whether ivuxolimab altered TCR sequence diversity and caused clonal T-cell expansion. The monotherapy dose-escalation portion (N ≈ 52 patients) of the phase I ivuxolimab trial is reported in the paper.

Germline trimming amounts to 4 bases on V and 0 bases on J, with 3 as the count of junction bases outside the gene matches. The CDR3 starts with the cysteine, ends with the phenylalanine, and has 14 residues. The entry retains the CDR3 DNA only, 42 bases that are in frame from base 1. The germline V gene specifies SGHDT as CDR1 and YYEEEE as CDR2. The research as a whole found: Antigen specificity was not determined for the clonally expanded peripheral T cells. At doses of 0.1 to 3.0 mg/kg, clonal expansion of both CD4+ and CD8+ blood T cells was observed from baseline to week 6. Low levels of normalized T-cell clonal expansion were also seen in some patients who did not respond. After ivuxolimab, expanded clones were on average more numerous among CD8+ T cells than among CD4+ T cells. In the 0.1-3.0 mg/kg groups, partial responders had among the lowest normalized peripheral clonal expansion, particularly in CD8+ T cells.

The trial excluded patients who had a history of autoimmune disease or were on systemic immunosuppression. Peripheral blood for TCR sequencing was collected from all dose cohorts at baseline, on cycle 4 day 1, and on cycle 7 day 1. The samples were drawn from a first-in-human, open-label, multicenter phase I dose-escalation trial of ivuxolimab. Adults with locally advanced or metastatic melanoma, renal cell carcinoma, hepatocellular carcinoma or head and neck squamous cell carcinoma were enrolled in the trial. Before TCR sequencing, CD4+ T cells and CD8+ T cells from peripheral blood were sorted into separate populations. In the case of this clone: The antigen it binds to is not known. Per-nucleotide qualities are absent, and no much larger clonotype sits a single base away.

To sequence the TCRbeta CDR3 region, genomic DNA was isolated from the sorted cells. TCRbeta CDR3 regions were sequenced using the immunoSEQ Assay. TCRdb re-hosts the immuneACCESS table, in-frame sequences only. Its copies lack some clones; in the studies checked, an unresolved V gene accounts for under half of them, and the cause for the rest is not known. Recorded for this sample are 65,000 to 95,000 clones; around 86% of them occurred a single time. Under 6.5% of the sample belongs to the ten largest clones. The chain uses TRBV5-6 and TRBJ1-1, with 7 bases in between that match TRBD1. Sequenced here: CD4+ or CD8+ T cells sorted from blood, sampled in a trial of the OX40 agonist ivuxolimab. The sequence derives from an adult with an advanced solid tumor such as melanoma, head and neck, liver or kidney cancer. The DNA sequence is TGTGCCAGCAGCAGACAGGGACTGAACACTGAAGCTTTCTTT. Translated, this gives CASSRQGLNTEAFF.